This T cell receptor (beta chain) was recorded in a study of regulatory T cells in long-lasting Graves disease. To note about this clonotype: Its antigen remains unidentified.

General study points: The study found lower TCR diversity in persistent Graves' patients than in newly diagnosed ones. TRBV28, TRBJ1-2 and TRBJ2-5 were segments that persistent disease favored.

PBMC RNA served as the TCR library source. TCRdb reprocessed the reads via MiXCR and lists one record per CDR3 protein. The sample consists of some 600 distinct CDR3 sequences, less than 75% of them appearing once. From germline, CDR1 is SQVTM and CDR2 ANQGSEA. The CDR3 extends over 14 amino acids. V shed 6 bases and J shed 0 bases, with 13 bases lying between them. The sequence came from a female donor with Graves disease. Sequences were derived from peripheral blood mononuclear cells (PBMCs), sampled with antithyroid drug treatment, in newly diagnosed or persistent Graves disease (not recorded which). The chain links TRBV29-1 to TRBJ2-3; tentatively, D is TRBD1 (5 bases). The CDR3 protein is CSVMKDTSTDTQYF. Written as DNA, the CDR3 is TGCAGCGTGATGAAGGACACCAGCACAGATACGCAGTATTTT.